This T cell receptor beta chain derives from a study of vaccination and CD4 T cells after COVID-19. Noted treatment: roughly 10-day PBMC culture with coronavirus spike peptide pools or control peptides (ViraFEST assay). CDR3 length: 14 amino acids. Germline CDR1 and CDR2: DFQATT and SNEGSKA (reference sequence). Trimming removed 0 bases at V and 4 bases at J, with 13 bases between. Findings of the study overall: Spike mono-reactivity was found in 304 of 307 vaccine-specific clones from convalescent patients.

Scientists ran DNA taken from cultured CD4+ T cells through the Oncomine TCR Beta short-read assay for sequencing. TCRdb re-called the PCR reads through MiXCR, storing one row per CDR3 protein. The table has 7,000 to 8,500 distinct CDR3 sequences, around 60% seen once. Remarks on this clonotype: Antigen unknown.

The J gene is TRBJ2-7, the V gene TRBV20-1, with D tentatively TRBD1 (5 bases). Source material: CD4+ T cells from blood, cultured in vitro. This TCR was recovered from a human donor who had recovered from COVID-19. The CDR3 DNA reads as TGCAGTGCTAGAGACGGAGACAGATTTTACGAGCAGTACTTC. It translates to CSARDGDRFYEQYF.